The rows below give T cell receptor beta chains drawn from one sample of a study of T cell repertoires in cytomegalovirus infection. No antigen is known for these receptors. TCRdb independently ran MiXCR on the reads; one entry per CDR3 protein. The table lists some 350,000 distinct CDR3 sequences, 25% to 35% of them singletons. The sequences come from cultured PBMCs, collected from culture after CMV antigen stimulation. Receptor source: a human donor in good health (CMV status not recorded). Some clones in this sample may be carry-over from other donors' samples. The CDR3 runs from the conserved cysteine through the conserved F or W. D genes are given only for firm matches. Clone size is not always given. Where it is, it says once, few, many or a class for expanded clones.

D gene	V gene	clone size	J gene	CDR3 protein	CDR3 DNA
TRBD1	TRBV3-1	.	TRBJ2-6	CASSLRTGVRSGANVLTF	TGTGCCAGCAGCCTGAGGACAGGGGTTCGGTCTGGGGCCAACGTCCTGACTTTC
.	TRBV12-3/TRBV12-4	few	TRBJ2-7	CASSSRPRSYEQYF	TGTGCCAGCAGTTCCCGGCCCCGCTCCTACGAGCAGTACTTC
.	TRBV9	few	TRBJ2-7	CASSPPSDHYEQYF	TGTGCCAGCAGCCCTCCTTCGGACCACTACGAGCAGTACTTC
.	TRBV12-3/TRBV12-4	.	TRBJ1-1	CASTKNTEAFF	TGTGCCAGCACCAAGAACACTGAAGCTTTCTTT
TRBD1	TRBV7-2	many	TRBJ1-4	CASSRDRVNEKLFF	TGTGCCAGCAGTCGTGACAGGGTTAATGAAAAACTGTTTTTT
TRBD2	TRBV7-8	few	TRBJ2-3	CASSLPSGRVPSTDTQYF	TGTGCCAGCAGCCTCCCTAGCGGGAGGGTTCCTAGCACAGATACGCAGTATTTT
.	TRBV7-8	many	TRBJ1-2	CASSLVAGYGYTF	TGTGCCAGCAGCTTAGTGGCAGGCTATGGCTACACCTTC
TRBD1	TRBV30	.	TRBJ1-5	CAWSPAGTGIFSNQPQHF	TGTGCCTGGAGTCCCGCCGGGACAGGGATATTTAGCAATCAGCCCCAGCATTTT
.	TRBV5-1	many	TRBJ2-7	CASSLAAGILDEQYF	TGCGCCAGCAGCTTGGCCGCGGGAATTCTGGACGAGCAGTACTTC
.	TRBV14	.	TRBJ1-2	CASSPIEGESEDGYTF	TGTGCCAGCAGCCCAATAGAAGGGGAATCGGAAGATGGCTACACCTTC
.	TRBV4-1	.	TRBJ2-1	CASSQVPGVGNEQFF	TGCGCCAGCAGCCAAGTTCCGGGAGTAGGCAATGAGCAGTTCTTC
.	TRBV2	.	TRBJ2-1	CASPRGRVNEQFF	TGTGCCAGCCCCCGGGGTCGGGTCAATGAGCAGTTCTTC
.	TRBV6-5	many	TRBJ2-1	CASSFPTAYNEQFF	TGTGCCAGCAGTTTCCCGACAGCCTACAATGAGCAGTTCTTC
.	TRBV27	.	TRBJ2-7	CASSFAPRVGEQYF	TGTGCCAGCAGTTTCGCTCCCAGGGTTGGCGAGCAGTACTTC
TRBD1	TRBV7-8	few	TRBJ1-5	CASSPRHRQGHIIRQPQHF	TGTGCCAGCAGCCCCCGGCATAGACAGGGGCACATTATAAGACAGCCCCAGCATTTT
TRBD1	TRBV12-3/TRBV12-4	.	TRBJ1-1	CASSIYRGAGTEAFF	TGTGCCAGCAGTATATACAGGGGCGCAGGTACTGAAGCTTTCTTT
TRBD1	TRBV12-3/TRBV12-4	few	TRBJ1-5	CASRSQGAGQPQHF	TGTGCCAGCAGGTCACAGGGGGCAGGACAGCCCCAGCATTTT
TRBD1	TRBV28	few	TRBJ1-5	CASSLPRQGSNQPQHF	TGTGCCAGCAGTTTACCCAGACAGGGTAGCAATCAGCCCCAGCATTTT
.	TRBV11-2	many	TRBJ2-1	CASSLEGLLNNEQFF	TGTGCCAGCAGCTTAGAGGGACTCCTTAACAATGAGCAGTTCTTC
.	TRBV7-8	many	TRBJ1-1	CASSLVPGNTEAFF	TGTGCCAGCAGCTTAGTCCCGGGAAACACTGAAGCTTTCTTT
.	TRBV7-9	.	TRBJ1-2	CASSPRRGREANYGYTF	TGTGCCAGCAGCCCTCGACGGGGTAGAGAAGCCAACTATGGCTACACCTTC
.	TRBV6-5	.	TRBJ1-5	CASSRGQPYSNQPQHF	TGTGCCAGCAGTCGAGGACAGCCGTATAGCAATCAGCCCCAGCATTTT
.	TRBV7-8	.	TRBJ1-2	CASSRGVDYGYTF	TGTGCCAGCAGCCGGGGGGTCGACTATGGCTACACCTTC
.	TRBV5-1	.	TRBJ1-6	CASSPESRRDSPLHF	TGCGCCAGCAGCCCAGAATCTAGGAGAGATTCACCCCTCCACTTT
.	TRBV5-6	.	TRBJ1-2	CASSIQGNNYGYTF	TGTGCCAGCAGCATCCAGGGAAACAACTATGGCTACACCTTC
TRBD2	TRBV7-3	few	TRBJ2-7	CASSLGTSAAYEQYF	TGTGCCAGCAGCTTAGGGACTAGCGCGGCCTACGAGCAGTACTTC
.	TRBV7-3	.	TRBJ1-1	CASSQTDNTEAFF	TGTGCCAGCAGCCAGACAGACAACACTGAAGCTTTCTTT
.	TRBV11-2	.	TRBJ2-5	CASSLDGPDETQYF	TGTGCCAGCAGCTTAGATGGGCCCGACGAGACCCAGTACTTC
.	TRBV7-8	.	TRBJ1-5	CASSAGTTTHNQPQHF	TGTGCCAGCAGCGCCGGGACAACAACGCATAATCAGCCCCAGCATTTT
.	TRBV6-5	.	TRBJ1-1	CASSYFQQGTEAFF	TGTGCCAGCAGTTACTTTCAACAGGGAACTGAAGCTTTCTTT
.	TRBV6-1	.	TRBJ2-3	CGTGTSTDTQYF	TGCGGGACCGGGACTAGCACAGATACGCAGTATTTT
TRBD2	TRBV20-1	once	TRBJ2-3	CSASDSGGTPDTQYF	TGCAGTGCTAGTGATAGCGGGGGGACGCCAGATACGCAGTATTTT
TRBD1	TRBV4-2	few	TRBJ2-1	CASSRLDRVSYNEQFF	TGTGCCAGCAGCCGTTTAGACAGGGTCTCCTACAATGAGCAGTTCTTC
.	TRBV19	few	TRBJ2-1	CASTPASRRYNEQFF	TGTGCCAGTACTCCGGCGAGCCGAAGATACAATGAGCAGTTCTTC
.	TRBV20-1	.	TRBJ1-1	CSAKGVGEAFF	TGCAGTGCTAAAGGGGTCGGTGAAGCTTTCTTT
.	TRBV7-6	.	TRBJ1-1	CASSLREGGLENTEAFF	TGTGCCAGCAGCTTACGGGAAGGGGGGCTTGAGAACACTGAAGCTTTCTTT
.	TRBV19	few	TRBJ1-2	CASKDRGYGYTF	TGTGCCAGTAAGGATCGAGGCTATGGCTACACCTTC
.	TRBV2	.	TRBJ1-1	CASSEERPMNTEAFF	TGTGCCAGCAGTGAAGAGCGACCCATGAACACTGAAGCTTTCTTT
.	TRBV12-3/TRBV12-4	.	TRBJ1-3	CASSLRGDTIYF	TGTGCCAGCAGTCTTCGCGGGGACACCATATATTTT
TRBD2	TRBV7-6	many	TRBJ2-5	CASSLEMAGGGETQYF	TGTGCCAGCAGCTTAGAAATGGCGGGAGGGGGAGAGACCCAGTACTTC
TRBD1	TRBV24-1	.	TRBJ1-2	CATQRTGGRGYTF	TGTGCTACGCAGCGGACAGGGGGTCGTGGCTACACCTTC
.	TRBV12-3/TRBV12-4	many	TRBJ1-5	CASSLSTGNHQPQHF	TGTGCCAGCAGTTTATCTACAGGGAACCATCAGCCCCAGCATTTT
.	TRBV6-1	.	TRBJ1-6	CASRHDGVYSPLHF	TGTGCCAGCAGGCATGATGGAGTTTATTCACCCCTCCACTTT
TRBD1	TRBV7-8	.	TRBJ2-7	CASSLYGAGQGGDEQYF	TGTGCCAGCAGCTTATACGGAGCGGGACAGGGGGGGGACGAGCAGTACTTC
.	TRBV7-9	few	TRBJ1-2	CASITPPYGYTF	TGTGCCAGCATCACACCCCCCTATGGCTACACCTTC
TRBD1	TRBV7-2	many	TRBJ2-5	CASSPSGTGGIGETQYF	TGTGCCAGCAGCCCTTCCGGGACAGGGGGAATCGGAGAGACCCAGTACTTC
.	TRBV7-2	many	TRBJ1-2	CASSFGRVDYGYTF	TGTGCCAGCAGCTTTGGAAGGGTTGACTATGGCTACACCTTC
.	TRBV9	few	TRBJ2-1	CASSPRERSYNEQFF	TGTGCCAGCAGCCCAAGGGAGAGGTCCTACAATGAGCAGTTCTTC
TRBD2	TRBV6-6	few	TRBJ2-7	CASSLTGTSRSYEQYF	TGTGCCAGCAGTCTCACCGGGACTAGTAGGTCCTACGAGCAGTACTTC
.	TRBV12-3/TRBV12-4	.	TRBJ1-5	CASSSGLLSNQPQHF	TGTGCCAGCAGTTCAGGTTTGCTTAGCAATCAGCCCCAGCATTTT
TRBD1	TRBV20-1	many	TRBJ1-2	CSASQGQLANYGYTF	TGCAGTGCTAGCCAGGGACAGTTGGCCAACTATGGCTACACCTTC
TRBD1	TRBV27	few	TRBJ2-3	CASTTGGRSTDTQYF	TGTGCCAGCACCACAGGGGGGAGAAGCACAGATACGCAGTATTTT
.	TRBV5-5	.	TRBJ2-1	CASSSPGAAAGGEQFF	TGTGCCAGCAGCTCCCCGGGGGCGGCCGCTGGGGGGGAGCAGTTCTTC